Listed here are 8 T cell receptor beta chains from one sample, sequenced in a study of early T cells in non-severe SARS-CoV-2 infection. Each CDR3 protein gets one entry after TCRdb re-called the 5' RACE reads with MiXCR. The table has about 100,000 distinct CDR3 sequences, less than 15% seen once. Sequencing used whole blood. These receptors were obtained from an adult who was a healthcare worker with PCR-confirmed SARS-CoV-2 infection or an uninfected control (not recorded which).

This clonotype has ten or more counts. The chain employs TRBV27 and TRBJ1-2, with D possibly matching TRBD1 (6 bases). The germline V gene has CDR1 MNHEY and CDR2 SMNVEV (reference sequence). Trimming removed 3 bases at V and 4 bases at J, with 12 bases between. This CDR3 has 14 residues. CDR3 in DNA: TGTGCCAGCAGTTTCTCGAGGGGGACCTATGGCTACACCTTC. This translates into CASSFSRGTYGYTF.

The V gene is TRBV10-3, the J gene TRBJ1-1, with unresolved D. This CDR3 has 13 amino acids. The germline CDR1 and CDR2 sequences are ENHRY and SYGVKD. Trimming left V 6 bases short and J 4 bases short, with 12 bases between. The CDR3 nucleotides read TGTGCCATCAGGGAACTTTCAGGCACTGAAGCTTTCTTT. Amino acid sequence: CAIRELSGTEAFF.

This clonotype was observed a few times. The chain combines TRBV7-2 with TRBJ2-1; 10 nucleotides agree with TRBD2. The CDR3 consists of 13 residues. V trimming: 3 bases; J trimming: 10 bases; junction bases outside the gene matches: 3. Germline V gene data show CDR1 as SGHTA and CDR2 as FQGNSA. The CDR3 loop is CASSFSGGTEQFF. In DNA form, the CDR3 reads TGTGCCAGCAGCTTTAGCGGGGGGACAGAGCAGTTCTTC.

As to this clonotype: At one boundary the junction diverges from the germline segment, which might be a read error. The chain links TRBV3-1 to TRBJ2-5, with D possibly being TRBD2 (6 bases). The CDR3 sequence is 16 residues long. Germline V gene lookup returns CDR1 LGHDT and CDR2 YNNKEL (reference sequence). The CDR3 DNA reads TGTGTCAGCAGCCAAGAAAGAAAGGCGGGGCAAGAGACCCAGTACTTC. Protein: CVSSQERKAGQETQYF.

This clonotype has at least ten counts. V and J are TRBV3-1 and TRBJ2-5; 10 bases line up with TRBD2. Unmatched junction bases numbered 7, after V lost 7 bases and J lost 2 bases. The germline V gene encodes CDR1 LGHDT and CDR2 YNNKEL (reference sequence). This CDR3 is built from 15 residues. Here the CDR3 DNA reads TGTGCCAGCATACCTAGCGGGGGAGTACAAGAGACCCAGTACTTC. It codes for CASIPSGGVQETQYF.

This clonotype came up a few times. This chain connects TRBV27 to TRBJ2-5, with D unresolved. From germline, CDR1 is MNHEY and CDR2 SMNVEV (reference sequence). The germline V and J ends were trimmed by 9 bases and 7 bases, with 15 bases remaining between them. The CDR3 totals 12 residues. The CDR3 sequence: CASVVDLGTQYF. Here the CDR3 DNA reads TGTGCCAGTGTAGTTGATCTTGGGACCCAGTACTTC.

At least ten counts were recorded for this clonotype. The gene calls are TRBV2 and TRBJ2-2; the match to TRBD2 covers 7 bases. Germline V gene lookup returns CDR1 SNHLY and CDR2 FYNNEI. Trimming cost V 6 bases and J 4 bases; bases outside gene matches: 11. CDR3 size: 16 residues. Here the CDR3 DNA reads TGTGCCAGCAGGACGAGACTAGCTTCTACCACCGGGGAGCTGTTTTTT. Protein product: CASRTRLASTTGELFF.

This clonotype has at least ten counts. CDR3 bases: TGTGCCAGCAGTTACTGGGCGGGGGGGCACAATGAGCAGTTCTTC. Translation: CASSYWAGGHNEQFF. This chain links TRBV6-5 with TRBJ2-1; 9 bases match TRBD2. The CDR3 contains 15 residues. From germline, CDR1 is MNHEY and CDR2 SVGAGI. V lost 1 base, J lost 5 bases, and 3 bases stayed unmatched.